The source of this T cell receptor (beta chain) is a study of CD8+ T cells in alopecia areata. Study-level information: Patients in the treated group were given tofacitinib by mouth, 5 to 10 mg twice a day.

Treatment defined: oral pan-JAK inhibitor, 5-10 mg twice daily. Alopecia areata patients provided lesional scalp punch biopsies and peripheral blood, both collected for the study. The sample holds a few counts of this clone. What it binds is not known. Sequencing used cDNA as its template, made by extracting RNA and reverse transcribing it. Repertoires were generated with immunoSEQ multiplex PCR, while TCRdb's copy carries only in-frame clones and drops some. The sample holds about 200,000 clones; 35% to 40% are singletons and the top ten take around 0.48%. V was shortened by 2 bases and J by 6 bases, with 22 bases between the two germline ends. Germline CDR1 reads KGHSH; CDR2 reads LQKENI. This CDR3 contains 17 residues. Study results and limitations: Normal skin's resident alphabeta T cells are also sequenced in scalp samples. In scalp and blood, many expanded lesional clones persisted during tofacitinib.

The J gene is TRBJ2-5, the V gene TRBV18, with D possibly matching TRBD2 (6 bases). This TCR came from a human donor with alopecia areata. The source was CD4+ T cells sorted from blood, collected between weeks 30 and 35, from a patient treated with tofacitinib. The CDR3 sequence: CASSPSDRGLNEKTQYF. The CDR3 coding sequence is TGTGCCAGCTCACCATCGGATAGGGGACTCAATGAGAAGACCCAGTACTTC.